This T cell receptor (beta chain) was found in a study of blood T cell repertoires in COVID-19. At the level of the study: The United States, Italy and Spain were the sources of the acute and convalescent COVID-19 samples. In each case, the material was cDNA or gDNA derived from T cells, B-cell-depleted T cells, or PBMCs.

Germline V lookup: CDR1 SNHLY, CDR2 FYNNEI. There are 13 residues in the CDR3. Trimming removed 7 bases from V and 6 bases from J, with 13 bases in between. In the source study's methods: For nucleated cells, counts were estimated from reference gene primer amplification. Some clones are missing from TCRdb's copy, which holds only in-frame ones; the method was immunoSEQ multiplex PCR. That table gives V, J and clone size, and the DNA gave D and trimming. Of around 180,000 clones in the sample, 82% were seen once. The J gene is TRBJ1-5, the V gene TRBV2; D ambiguous. Sequencing was carried out using peripheral blood. The TCR originated in a woman older than 75 with active or convalescent COVID-19. This CDR3 reads CASTLGTGQPQHF. The CDR3 coding sequence is TGTGCCAGCACCCTAGGCACCGGTCAGCCCCAGCATTTT.